This T cell receptor (beta chain) was identified during a study of T cells in Graves' hyperthyroidism and ophthalmopathy. RNA transcripts yielded amplified TCR beta CDR3 regions. TCR CDR3 underwent first-round RT-PCR with the HTBI primer set. Each CDR3 protein gets one entry after TCRdb re-called the multiplex PCR reads with MiXCR. Of roughly 500,000 distinct CDR3 sequences in the sample, 46% were seen once. This clonotype was detected only a few times. The CDR3 has 14 amino acids. The V and J ends lost 5 bases and 2 bases respectively, with 10 bases between them. What was sequenced was peripheral blood or thyroid tissue (not recorded which). The clonotype was recovered from an adult woman with Graves' disease, either hyperthyroidism or ophthalmopathy (not recorded which). This chain links TRBV12-3 or TRBV12-4 with TRBJ1-3, with a tentative D call TRBD1 (5 bases). The CDR3 protein is CASSRLTAGNTIYF. The DNA for the CDR3 is TGTGCCAGCAGTCGCTTGACAGCTGGAAACACCATATATTTT.